The subject of this entry is one TCR beta chain. Its specificity is unknown. This sample is part of a study of PD-1 blockade in classical Hodgkin lymphoma. Broader study findings: It was CD4+ TCR diversity, not CD8+, that rose significantly by C4D1.

Data came from immunoSEQ multiplex PCR; TCRdb stores just in-frame clones and leaves some out. The data contain 10,000 to 15,000 clones, about 80% of them singletons. Noted time point: cycle 4 day 1 (C4D1), after 5 to 7 weeks of nivolumab. Relapse after autologous stem cell transplantation occurred in every patient, and brentuximab vedotin exposure varied. Purification of CD4+ T cells from thawed PBMCs was achieved by magnetic negative selection. Germline CDR1 reads SGHTA; CDR2 reads FQGNSA. The CDR3 is made up of 15 amino acids. V lost 1 base, J lost 4 bases, and 13 bases lay in between. The V gene is TRBV7-2, the J gene TRBJ1-1; D not resolved. The receptor's source is a human donor with classical Hodgkin lymphoma. Sample: CD4+ T cells from blood, taken before the fourth cycle of nivolumab. This CDR3 is CASSLDPSGLTEAFF. DNA of the CDR3: TGTGCCAGCAGCTTAGACCCATCGGGTCTCACTGAAGCTTTCTTT.